The 12 T cell receptor beta chains presented below share a single source sample, sequenced in a study of tissue T cells after allogeneic stem cell transplantation. Assay: immunoSEQ multiplex PCR; the TCRdb copy retains only in-frame clones and omits some. The sample holds 45,000 to 50,000 clones; over 65% are singletons and the top ten take roughly 0.7%. Sequencing input: sorted cells pooled from one or two spleens. The receptors derive from a pool of C57BL/6 mice in good health.

This clone was detected only once. Any gene name here is a mouse gene name. The read gets to within 1 residue of the CDR3 end, and the germline J gene fills in the rest. The chain links TRBV31 to TRBJ2-1; unclear D gene. The germline V gene encodes CDR1 GKSSPN and CDR2 SITVG. Between the trimmed V and J ends, which lost 0 bases and 5 bases, there was a span of 8 bases. There are 13 residues in the CDR3. The CDR3 region is CAWSLGPDAEQFF. The CDR3 bases that were read are TGTGCCTGGAGTCTCGGGCCAGATGCTGAGCAGTTC.

This clone was observed a few times. Here the gene names and germline are mouse. The missing CDR3 end, 1 residue past where the read stops, is filled in from the germline J gene. This chain links TRBV3 with TRBJ1-5; weak D call: TRBD1 (5 bases). The CDR3 length is 12 residues. V was pared by 2 bases and J by 7 bases, with 6 bases between. CDR1 is SNHLY and CDR2 is FYNGKV in the germline V gene (reference sequence). This chain's CDR3 is CASSLSGQAPLF. The DNA read from the CDR3 is TGTGCCAGCAGCTTATCAGGGCAGGCTCCGCTT.

Of note for this clone: The genes and germline here are from mouse. The read stops 1 residue short of the end of the CDR3; the missing end is completed from the germline J gene. This chain joins TRBV19 and TRBJ2-4; D is perhaps TRBD1 (5 bases). V was cut by 4 bases and J by 2 bases, with 14 bases left in between. This CDR3 contains 15 residues. The germline CDR1 and CDR2 sequences are FNHDT and SITEND (reference sequence). The DNA read from the CDR3 is TGTGCCAGCAGTCTGCAGGGATTTGCTCAAAACACCTTGTAC. Its protein is CASSLQGFAQNTLY. The whole CDR3 region reads CASSLQGFAQNTLYF.

About this clone: Genes and germline are mouse. The CDR3 extends 1 residue past the end of the read, so its final part is completed from the germline J gene. This chain uses TRBV13-2 with TRBJ1-3; TRBD1 agrees at 11 bases. Germline-derived CDR1 and CDR2 are NNHNN and SYGAGS (reference sequence). The CDR3 contains 16 residues. The trim removed 0 bases at V and 4 bases at J, leaving 3 bases unmatched. The sequenced part of the CDR3 DNA is TGTGCCAGCGGTGATGGACGGGACAGGGGGGGAAATACGCTCTAT. Protein: CASGDGRDRGGNTLY. The entire CDR3 protein reads CASGDGRDRGGNTLYF.

Worth noting for this clone: Gene and germline names: mouse. The DNA ends 1 residue before the CDR3 does, and the rest of the CDR3 is filled in from the germline J gene. Other DNA sequences in this specimen translate into the identical CDR3. This rearrangement joins TRBV12-1 to TRBJ2-7; TRBD2 agrees at 12 bases. In germline, CDR1 is SGHSN, CDR2 HYEKVE. The CDR3 contains 14 residues. V dropped 4 bases and J dropped 4; count of bases not matched to a gene: 4. CDR3 sequence reads: CASSPGTGGYEQYF. CDR3 DNA, as far as it was read: TGTGCCAGCTCCCCCGGGACTGGGGGGTATGAACAGTAC.

As concerns this clone: The gene symbols are mouse symbols. The sequence runs out 1 residue before the end of the CDR3; the remainder is reconstructed from the germline J gene. The chain carries TRBV16 and TRBJ2-2, with no clear D. Germline CDR1 is SGHSA and CDR2 is FRNQAP. The V end was cut by 3 bases, the J end by 0 bases, with 2 bases between. CDR3 length: 13 amino acids. CDR3 DNA (partial): TGTGCAAGCAGCTTGACAAACACCGGGCAGCTCTAC. Protein product: CASSLTNTGQLY. The full CDR3 protein is CASSLTNTGQLYF.

A remark on this clone: The gene symbols are mouse symbols. The read finishes 1 residue shy of the CDR3 end, and the germline J gene is used to complete it. The chain has TRBV5 and TRBJ2-1; TRBD2 aligns across 8 bases. With 4 bases clipped from V and 1 base from J, the junction kept 3 bases outside the gene matches. This CDR3 has 15 residues. CDR1 is LGHNA, CDR2 YNLKQL, per germline (reference sequence). The CDR3 bases that were read are TGTGCCAGCAGCCGACGACTGGGGAACTATGCTGAGCAGTTC. Translating it yields CASSRRLGNYAEQF. The complete CDR3 protein is CASSRRLGNYAEQFF.

In regard to this clone: Gene labels here are mouse ones. The sequence runs out 1 residue before the end of the CDR3; the remainder is reconstructed from the germline J gene. The chain joins TRBV5 to TRBJ2-2; 10 bases are a match to TRBD2. Looked up from germline, CDR1 is LGHNA and CDR2 is YNLKQL (reference sequence). J was trimmed by 3 bases and V by 3 bases; bases with no gene match: 1. The CDR3 runs 15 residues. The DNA read from the CDR3 is TGTGCCAGCAGCCACGGACTGGGGGACACCGGGCAGCTCTAC. Its translation: CASSHGLGDTGQLY. The CDR3, in full, reads CASSHGLGDTGQLYF.

As concerns this clone: The listed genes are named as in mouse. The read stops 1 residue short of the end of the CDR3; the missing end is completed from the germline J gene. The chain has TRBV12-1 and TRBJ1-2; 9 bases map to TRBD1. Germline V gene data show CDR1 as SGHSN and CDR2 as HYEKVE. V lost 2 bases to trimming and J lost 4 bases; unmatched junction nucleotides: 1. The CDR3 contains 13 residues. Here the CDR3 reads CASSPGQGSDYTF. The sequenced CDR3 bases are TGTGCCAGCTCTCCGGGACAGGGCTCCGACTACACC.

This clone turned up a few times. Gene and germline names: mouse. From the germline J gene comes the end of the CDR3, since the read stops 1 residue before it. The chain employs TRBV26 and TRBJ1-2; D gene unclear. CDR3 size: 13 residues. CDR1 is KGHPV, CDR2 FQNQEV, per germline (reference sequence). The germline V and J ends were trimmed by 2 bases and 2 bases, with 6 bases remaining between them. Here the CDR3 reads CASSLNSNSDYTF. The covered CDR3 bases are TGTGCCAGCAGTCTGAACAGCAACTCCGACTACACC.

As to this clone: Genes here carry mouse names. The read comes to an end 1 residue before the CDR3 does, leaving the germline J gene to fill in the end. V and J are TRBV1 and TRBJ1-6; 9 nucleotides line up with TRBD1. TRBJ1-6 counts as an open reading frame of uncertain function. V shed 4 bases and J 5 bases; nucleotides not matched to a gene: 3. Germline CDR1 and CDR2: NSQYPW and LRSPGD (reference sequence). The CDR3 length is 15 residues. The DNA read from the CDR3 is TGCACCTGCAGTGTTAACAGGGGGCATAATTCGCCCCTCTAC. This codes for CTCSVNRGHNSPLY. The CDR3 in full is CTCSVNRGHNSPLYF.

Notes on this clone: Gene names and germline refer to mouse. The read ends 1 residue before the CDR3 terminus; that terminus is restored from the germline J gene. The V and J genes are TRBV3 and TRBJ2-5, with TRBD1 matching over 7 bases. The CDR3 has 13 amino acids. The germline V gene encodes CDR1 SNHLY and CDR2 FYNGKV (reference sequence). The trim removed 4 bases at V and 4 bases at J, leaving 2 bases unmatched. The sequenced part of the CDR3 DNA is TGTGCCAGCAGCTGGGACAGTAAAGACACCCAGTAC. Translating it yields CASSWDSKDTQY. The entire CDR3 sequence reads CASSWDSKDTQYF.